This T cell receptor beta chain was observed in a study of CD8+ T cells in alopecia areata. RNA extraction was followed by reverse transcription into cDNA, which acted as the sequencing template. Assay used: immunoSEQ multiplex PCR; TCRdb lists only in-frame clones, some missing. The data show 200,000 or so clones, 57% seen once. This clone was seen only a few times. Sequenced material: CD4+ T cells sorted from blood, taken at week 0. The source is a human donor with alopecia areata.

This CDR3 reads CASSLEELAGAREQYF. In DNA, the CDR3 is TGCGCCAGCAGCTTGGAGGAACTAGCGGGAGCTCGGGAGCAGTACTTC. This sequence joins TRBV5-1 and TRBJ2-7, with 11 bases that match TRBD2. Germline V gene sequence: CDR1 SGHRS, CDR2 YFSETQ. J lost 7 bases, V lost 0 bases, and 9 bases had no gene match. CDR3 length: 16 residues. The full variable domain, rest sourced from reference TRBV5-1 and TRBJ2-7, is KAGVTQTPRYLIKTRGQQVTLSCSPISGHRSVSWYQQTPGQGLQFLFEYFSETQRNKGNFPGRFSGRQFSNSRSEMNVSTLELGDSALYLCASSLEELAGAREQYFGPGTRLTVT.